A selection of T cell receptor beta chains follows, all from one sample in a study of CXCR3-negative and CXCR3-positive naive CD8 T cells. No DNA is given; TCRdb re-called the 5' RACE reads and lists each CDR3 protein once. The sample table sets out 120,000 to 150,000 distinct CDR3 sequences. Sequenced material: naive CXCR3+ CD8+ T cells from blood. The receptors come from a human donor in good health. Some clones in this sample may be carry-over from other donors' samples. Each CDR3 is given with its conserved first and last residue. The order of the fields is V gene, CDR3 length, J gene, CDR3 protein.

TRBV28	11	TRBJ2-5	CASSFRGAQYF
TRBV21-1	14	TRBJ1-5	CASSTRQGDQPQHF
TRBV28	15	TRBJ2-1	CASSTGGDFYNEQFF
TRBV7-9	12	TRBJ1-1	CASSLPAPEAFF
TRBV9	14	TRBJ1-1	CASSVAWQGTEAFF
TRBV25-1	13	TRBJ1-2	CASSEHEIYGYTF
TRBV29-1	13	TRBJ2-1	CSVEDMRDNEQFF
TRBV5-1	15	TRBJ2-1	CASSWTGDLYNEQFF
TRBV29-1	13	TRBJ2-5	CSVERDVQETQYF
TRBV6-6	14	TRBJ1-1	CASSSPMTGSEAFF
TRBV6-2/TRBV6-3	12	TRBJ2-1	CASSYSTIGQFF
TRBV5-4	14	TRBJ1-2	CASSLDLGSDGYTF
TRBV12-3/TRBV12-4	14	TRBJ2-1	CASSKGLAPNEQFF
TRBV13	15	TRBJ1-1	CASSFLGAGNTEAFF
TRBV20-1	16	TRBJ2-7	CSARDPGGVQINEQYF
TRBV18	16	TRBJ1-5	CASSGVRQEINQPQHF
TRBV29-1	13	TRBJ1-1	CSVVSEKNTEAFF
TRBV12-3/TRBV12-4	18	TRBJ1-2	CASSPPGRGHPDPYGYTF
TRBV7-9	13	TRBJ2-7	CASSQLDVYEQYF
TRBV5-1	11	TRBJ2-7	CASGDSYEQYF
TRBV28	15	TRBJ2-7	CASSATGGGSYEQYF
TRBV7-3	18	TRBJ2-3	CASSLDAGGGPPSDTQYF
TRBV29-1	15	TRBJ2-7	CSVEGTGDSSYEQYF
TRBV21-1	13	TRBJ1-6	CASSSTPGGTLHF
TRBV19	13	TRBJ2-1	CASSIAGFNEQFF
TRBV7-3	16	TRBJ2-1	CASSVGQGLSYNEQFF
TRBV4-3	16	TRBJ2-2	CASSQDRFSNTGELFF
TRBV7-6	16	TRBJ2-7	CASSLGASGTAYEQYF
TRBV6-2/TRBV6-3	15	TRBJ1-2	CATLPNQSWNTGYTF
TRBV4-1	12	TRBJ2-5	CASSQDLETQYF
TRBV6-5	14	TRBJ2-7	CASSYAAGSHEQYF
TRBV7-2	17	TRBJ2-7	CASSESGWRDRTYEQYF
TRBV29-1	12	TRBJ2-1	CSVEDRVGEQFF
TRBV5-1	15	TRBJ2-5	CASSWGPGGVETQYF
TRBV4-1	15	TRBJ1-2	CASSQDLVTFYGYTF
TRBV6-2/TRBV6-3	18	TRBJ2-1	CASSYLGVGWGSYNEQFF
TRBV4-1	15	TRBJ1-1	CASSPSEGENTEAFF
TRBV7-2	15	TRBJ1-2	CASSLVTGEAYGYTF
TRBV29-1	17	TRBJ2-1	CSVEDITGGLPYNEQFF
TRBV12-3/TRBV12-4	14	TRBJ2-7	CASSFAGGFYEQYF
TRBV29-1	13	TRBJ2-2	CSVEQEGLGELFF